The subject of this entry is one T cell receptor beta chain. The CDR3 sequence is 12 residues long. Trimming removed 3 bases from V and 7 bases from J, with 9 bases in between. Looked up from germline, CDR1 is SGHRS and CDR2 is YFSETQ. This sample is drawn from a study of T cell clones after liver transplantation. Clones were sequenced by immunoSEQ multiplex PCR, and TCRdb holds only the in-frame ones, with some missing. The data show roughly 50,000 clones, about four fifths seen once. V is TRBV5-1 and J is TRBJ2-3; the D is unclear. The clonotype was recovered from a human donor who received a liver transplant. The sample here was CD4+ T cells from blood, taken before liver transplant. For the CDR3, the DNA is TGCGCCAGCAGCTCCCCTTCAAATACGCAGTATTTT. Translation: CASSSPSNTQYF. Looking up the rest from reference TRBV5-1 and TRBJ2-3 gives the full variable domain: KAGVTQTPRYLIKTRGQQVTLSCSPISGHRSVSWYQQTPGQGLQFLFEYFSETQRNKGNFPGRFSGRQFSNSRSEMNVSTLELGDSALYLCASSSPSNTQYFGPGTRLTVL.